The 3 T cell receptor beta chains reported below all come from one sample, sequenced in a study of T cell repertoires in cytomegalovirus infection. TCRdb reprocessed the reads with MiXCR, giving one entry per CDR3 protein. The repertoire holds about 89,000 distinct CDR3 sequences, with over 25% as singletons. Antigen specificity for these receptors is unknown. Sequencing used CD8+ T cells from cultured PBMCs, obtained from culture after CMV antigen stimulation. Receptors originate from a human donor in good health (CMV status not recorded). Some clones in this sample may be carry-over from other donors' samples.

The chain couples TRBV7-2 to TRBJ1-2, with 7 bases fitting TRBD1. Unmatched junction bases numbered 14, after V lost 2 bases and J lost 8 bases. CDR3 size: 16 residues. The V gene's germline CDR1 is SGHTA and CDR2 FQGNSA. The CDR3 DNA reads TGTGCCAGCAGCTTAAGTGGGGACAGTCAGGATTGGGGCTACACCTTC. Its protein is CASSLSGDSQDWGYTF.

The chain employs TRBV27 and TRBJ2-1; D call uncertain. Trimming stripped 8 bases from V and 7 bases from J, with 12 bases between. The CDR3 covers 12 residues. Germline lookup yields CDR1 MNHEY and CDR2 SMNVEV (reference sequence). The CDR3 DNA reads TGTGCCAGCGCAACCGAGAGAAATGAGCAGTTCTTC. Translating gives CASATERNEQFF.

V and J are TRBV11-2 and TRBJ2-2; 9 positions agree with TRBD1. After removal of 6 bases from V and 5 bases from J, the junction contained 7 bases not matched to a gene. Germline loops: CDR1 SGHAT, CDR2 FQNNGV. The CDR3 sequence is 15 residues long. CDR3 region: CASRQDRGNTGELFF. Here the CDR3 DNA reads TGTGCCAGCAGACAAGACAGGGGGAATACCGGGGAGCTGTTTTTT.